Following are 2 T cell receptor beta chains from one sample sequenced in a study of OX40 agonist ivuxolimab in advanced cancers. Only in-frame clones appear in the TCRdb table, and some are missing; sequencing was by immunoSEQ multiplex PCR. The table shows roughly 60,000 clones, with 91% occurring only once. The sequences come from CD4+ or CD8+ T cells sorted from blood, collected in a trial of the OX40 agonist ivuxolimab. The receptors here all came from an adult with an advanced solid tumor such as melanoma, head and neck, liver or kidney cancer.

CDR3 region: CASSVDTGSYEQYF. CDR3 nucleotide sequence: TGTGCCAGCAGCGTAGATACTGGATCCTACGAGCAGTACTTC. V usage is TRBV9 and J usage is TRBJ2-7; D unclear. V was trimmed by 0 bases and J by 1 base, leaving 8 bases between them. The CDR3 is made up of 14 amino acids. Per germline, CDR1 SGDLS and CDR2 YYNGEE.

The chain carries TRBV18 and TRBJ1-1; no clear D. Trimming stripped 3 bases from V and 3 bases from J, with 11 bases between. Germline V gene sequence: CDR1 KGHSH, CDR2 LQKENI. This CDR3 has 14 residues. CDR3 loop: CASSPSVIHTEAFF. CDR3 in DNA: TGTGCCAGCTCACCGTCCGTAATTCACACTGAAGCTTTCTTT. Full variable domain (remainder filled in from reference TRBV18 and TRBJ1-1): NAGVMQNPRHLVRRRGQEARLRCSPMKGHSHVYWYRQLPEEGLKFMVYLQKENIIDESGMPKERFSAEFPKEGPSILRIQQVVRGDSAAYFCASSPSVIHTEAFFGQGTRLTVV.